This entry lists 8 T cell receptor beta chains sequenced from one sample in a study of blood T cell repertoires in COVID-19. Assay: immunoSEQ multiplex PCR; the TCRdb copy retains only in-frame clones and omits some. The table shows 70,000 or so clones, with about nine tenths occurring only once. The sequenced material came from peripheral blood. The receptors were sampled from a man between 50 and 59 years old with acute or convalescent COVID-19.

V and J are TRBV19 and TRBJ2-7; D perhaps matches TRBD2 (6 bases). The CDR3 is made up of 16 amino acids. The ends were cut back, 2 bases at V and 5 bases at J, with 19 bases in the middle. Germline loops: CDR1 LNHDA, CDR2 SQIVND (reference sequence). The CDR3 reads CASSISWDWEGNEQYF. The DNA for the CDR3 is TGTGCCAGTAGTATATCCTGGGACTGGGAAGGGAACGAGCAGTACTTC.

This chain uses TRBV7-9 with TRBJ2-3, with 7 bases identical to TRBD2. Germline assignment: CDR1 SEHNR and CDR2 FQNEAQ (reference sequence). Trimming removed 4 bases from V and 2 bases from J; junction bases left unmatched: 18. The CDR3 runs 19 residues. The chain's CDR3 is CASSSVSGSGLNSTDTQYF. DNA for the CDR3: TGTGCCAGCAGCTCCGTTAGTGGTAGCGGGCTGAACTCCACAGATACGCAGTATTTT.

The chain links TRBV2 to TRBJ1-1, with 11 positions matching TRBD1. Germline lookup yields CDR1 SNHLY and CDR2 FYNNEI. CDR3 size: 12 residues. V was clipped by 7 bases and J by 11 bases; unmatched bases: 6. CDR3 sequence: CASTPDRGLAFF. The DNA for the CDR3 is TGTGCCAGCACCCCGGACAGGGGGCTGGCTTTCTTT.

In DNA form, the CDR3 reads TGTGCCAGCATGGACAGGGGGAGTGGTCAGCCCCAGCATTTT. Residues: CASMDRGSGQPQHF. The genes are TRBV28 and TRBJ1-5; TRBD1 matches at 10 bases. This CDR3 is 14 amino acids long. From germline, CDR1 is MDHEN and CDR2 SYDVKM. Unmatched junction bases numbered 6, after V lost 7 bases and J lost 6 bases.

The rearrangement links TRBV28 to TRBJ2-1; 9 bases fit TRBD2. Germline CDR1 MDHEN, CDR2 SYDVKM. V gave up 6 bases and J gave up 6 bases; unmatched junction bases: 15. The CDR3 spans 17 residues. The CDR3 sequence: CASSRENSGRTRNEQFF. The DNA of the CDR3 is TGTGCCAGCAGCCGAGAGAACAGCGGGAGGACCCGCAATGAGCAGTTCTTC.

J is TRBJ1-5 and V is TRBV5-6; 7 bases fit TRBD1. Germline assignment: CDR1 SGHDT and CDR2 YYEEEE. V was clipped by 3 bases and J by 8 bases; unmatched bases: 8. This CDR3 has 14 amino acids. The CDR3 nucleotides are TGTGCCAGCAGCTCCGGCATCCAGGGGGAGCCCCAGCATTTT. This gives the protein CASSSGIQGEPQHF.

The V and J genes are TRBV7-2 and TRBJ2-3; D might be TRBD1 (5 bases). Per the germline V gene, CDR1 is SGHTA and CDR2 is FQGNSA. Trimming took off 2 bases at V and 0 bases at J, with 12 bases between the two ends. The CDR3 has 16 amino acids. The CDR3 bases are TGTGCCAGCAGCTTAAGGGGTGGTGTAAGCACAGATACGCAGTATTTT. It translates to CASSLRGGVSTDTQYF.

This chain links TRBV27 with TRBJ2-2, with 11 bases aligning to TRBD2. V lost 5 bases and J lost 7; bases outside the gene matches: 9. Germline CDR1 is MNHEY and CDR2 is SMNVEV (reference sequence). This CDR3 region has 16 residues. The CDR3 loop reads CASSQTSGRGIGELFF. CDR3 bases: TGTGCCAGCAGTCAAACTAGCGGGAGAGGAATCGGGGAGCTGTTTTTT.